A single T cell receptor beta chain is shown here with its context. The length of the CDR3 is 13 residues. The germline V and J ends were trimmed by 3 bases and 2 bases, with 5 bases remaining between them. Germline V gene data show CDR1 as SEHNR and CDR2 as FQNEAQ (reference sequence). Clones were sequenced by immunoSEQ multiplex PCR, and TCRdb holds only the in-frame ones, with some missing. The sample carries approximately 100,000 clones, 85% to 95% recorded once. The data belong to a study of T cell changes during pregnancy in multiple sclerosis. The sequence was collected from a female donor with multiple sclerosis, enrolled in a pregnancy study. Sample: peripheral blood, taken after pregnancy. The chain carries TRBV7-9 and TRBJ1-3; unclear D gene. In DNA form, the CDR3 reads TGTGCCAGCAGCTTTGACACTGGAAACACCATATATTTT. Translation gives CASSFDTGNTIYF.